These 2 T cell receptor beta chains share one sample of origin, sequenced in a study of T cells in Graves' hyperthyroidism and ophthalmopathy. Amplification targeted TCR beta CDR3 regions from RNA transcripts. TCR CDR3 regions were first amplified by RT-PCR with HTBI primers. TCRdb used MiXCR to reprocess the multiplex PCR reads, holding one entry per CDR3 protein. There are about 400,000 distinct CDR3 sequences in the sample; around 15% occur only once, and about 20% lies in the top ten. Sequenced: blood. These receptors all stem from a woman aged 55-69 years with Graves' ophthalmopathy.

This chain joins TRBV29-1 and TRBJ2-2, with D tentatively TRBD1 (6 bases). This CDR3 has 16 amino acids. Germline values: CDR1 SQVTM, CDR2 ANQGSEA. The V end was cut by 0 bases, the J end by 4 bases, with 15 bases between. The CDR3: CSVEDRWQGFTGELFF. CDR3 DNA: TGCAGCGTTGAAGATCGCTGGCAGGGGTTCACCGGGGAGCTGTTTTTT.

There are many counts of this clonotype. This chain uses TRBV10-2 with TRBJ2-7; TRBD1 or TRBD2 may be the D gene (5 bases each). V was clipped by 3 bases and J by 1 base, with 13 bases between them. The CDR3 totals 15 residues. Germline lookup yields CDR1 WSHSY and CDR2 SAAADI. In DNA form, the CDR3 reads TGCGCCAGCAGTGATCCAGGGTGGGAGTCCTACGAGCAGTACTTC. The encoded protein is CASSDPGWESYEQYF.